Presented here are 31 T cell receptor beta chains from one specimen sequenced in a study of Graves' ophthalmopathy and Graves' hyperthyroidism. Beta-chain TCR CDR3 regions were amplified from RNA transcripts. Amplification began with first-round RT-PCR using HTBI primers, then second-round multiplex PCR was performed. TCRdb reprocessed the multiplex PCR reads via MiXCR and lists one record per CDR3 protein. The data show roughly 1.1 million distinct CDR3 sequences, with about two fifths seen just once and more than 9.5% held by the top ten. The specimen was peripheral blood or thyroid tissue (not recorded which). The receptors here all came from an adult man with Graves' hyperthyroidism.

The chain is built from TRBV19 and TRBJ2-2; 14 bases align to TRBD2. The CDR3 is made up of 17 amino acids. With V trimmed by 8 bases and J by 6 bases, 11 bases remained unmatched. CDR1 and CDR2 (germline): LNHDA, SQIVND (reference sequence). DNA for the CDR3: TGTGCCAGTGGTACCTCGGGACTAGCGGGAGTACCCGGGGAGCTGTTTTTT. Its protein product is CASGTSGLAGVPGELFF. Full variable domain (rest looked up from reference TRBV19 and TRBJ2-2): DGGITQSPKYLFRKEGQNVTLSCEQNLNHDAMYWYRQDPGQGLRLIYYSQIVNDFQKGDIAEGYSVSREKKESFPLTVTSAQKNPTAFYLCASGTSGLAGVPGELFFGEGSRLTVL.

The CDR3 spells CASTGDRDNSPLHF. CDR3 DNA: TGTGCCAGCACTGGGGACAGGGATAATTCACCCCTCCACTTT. The chain is built from TRBV6-5 and TRBJ1-6, with 9 bases fitting TRBD1. This CDR3 is built from 14 residues. Per germline, CDR1 MNHEY and CDR2 SVGAGI. V was pared by 7 bases and J by 5 bases, with 3 bases of the junction left unmatched.

The J gene is TRBJ2-7, the V gene TRBV29-1; maybe TRBD2 (8 bases). Trimming shortened V by 6 bases and J by 7 bases, and 19 bases separated the two germline ends. This CDR3 region has 13 residues. Per the germline V gene, CDR1 is SQVTM and CDR2 is ANQGSEA. The CDR3 spells CSVEGAGGVEQYF. The CDR3 coding sequence is TGCAGCGTCGAGGGGGCCGGGGGGGTTGAGCAGTACTTC.

The rearrangement links TRBV6-1 to TRBJ1-5, with D possibly TRBD1 on 6 matching bases. The germline CDR1 and CDR2 sequences are MNHNS and SASEGT. The CDR3 runs 15 residues. The V end lost 4 bases, the J end lost 9 bases, and 19 bases lay between the germline ends. The CDR3 DNA reads TGTGCCAGCAGTGTCTCCGGACAGCACCGAGTGCCCCAGCATTTT. Translation gives CASSVSGQHRVPQHF.

This clonotype appeared many times. This chain joins TRBV15 and TRBJ2-5; 9 positions agree with TRBD1. V gave up 1 base and J gave up 3 bases; unmatched junction bases: 3. The CDR3 length is 15 residues. Per the germline V gene, CDR1 is LNHNV and CDR2 is YYDKDF (reference sequence). The CDR3 DNA reads TGTGCCACCAGCAGAGTGGGGGACAGGGAAGAGACCCAGTACTTC. This translates into CATSRVGDREETQYF.

The chain has TRBV7-9 and TRBJ2-2, with 10 bases lining up with TRBD1. The length of the CDR3 is 15 residues. V dropped 6 bases and J dropped 4; count of bases not matched to a gene: 5. The germline V gene has CDR1 SEHNR and CDR2 FQNEAQ (reference sequence). CDR3 coding DNA: TGTGCCAGCAGGACAGGGGGCTTTAGCACCGGGGAGCTGTTTTTT. As protein: CASRTGGFSTGELFF.

To note about this clonotype: Its ends do not fully match the called genes, so a read error is possible. The genes are TRBV7-9 and TRBJ2-6; D might be TRBD1 (6 bases). Germline V gives CDR1 SEHNR, CDR2 FQNEAQ (reference sequence). The CDR3 extends over 14 amino acids. CDR3 sequence reads: CASSPGPTRDTEAF. The CDR3 DNA is TGTGCCAGCAGCCCGGGACCGACGAGGGACACTGAAGCTTTC. Together with reference TRBV7-9 and TRBJ2-6, the CDR3 gives the full variable domain: DTGVSQNPRHKITKRGQNVTFRCDPISEHNRLYWYRQTLGQGPEFLTYFQNEAQLEKSRLLSDRFSAERPKGSFSTLEIQRTEQGDSAMYLCASSPGPTRDTEAFGAGSRLTVL.

The J gene is TRBJ1-2, the V gene TRBV12-3 or TRBV12-4; D remains ambiguous. V was shortened by 3 bases and J by 6 bases, with 11 bases between the two germline ends. This CDR3 contains 13 residues. The CDR3 nucleotides read TGTGCCAGCAGTTTTGGTAGTTCCCATGGCTACACCTTC. The encoded protein is CASSFGSSHGYTF.

This clonotype was counted at least ten times. The V gene is TRBV4-3, the J gene TRBJ1-4, with 9 bases fitting TRBD1. In germline, CDR1 is LGHNA, CDR2 YSLEER. Trimming removed 2 bases from V and 4 bases from J; junction bases left unmatched: 2. The CDR3 has 15 residues. CDR3 region: CASSQQTGGNEKLFF. The CDR3 nucleotides are TGCGCCAGCAGCCAACAGACAGGGGGTAATGAAAAACTGTTTTTT.

The chain links TRBV19 to TRBJ2-5, with TRBD2 matching over 8 bases. This CDR3 is built from 13 residues. V lost 7 bases and J lost 5; bases outside the gene matches: 6. The germline V gene has CDR1 LNHDA and CDR2 SQIVND (reference sequence). The CDR3 sequence: CASMRSSGETQYF. In DNA form, the CDR3 reads TGTGCCAGTATGAGGTCTAGCGGGGAGACCCAGTACTTC.

This clonotype was counted once. The gene calls are TRBV10-3 and TRBJ1-5; TRBD1 matches 7 bases. The junction had 17 bases not matched to a gene; V was cut back by 0 bases and J by 6 bases. This CDR3 spans 19 amino acids. Germline V lookup: CDR1 ENHRY, CDR2 SYGVKD. The CDR3 loop is CAISESIRHDRERGQPQHF. CDR3 bases: TGTGCCATCAGTGAGTCGATTCGCCATGACAGGGAGAGGGGTCAGCCCCAGCATTTT.

The chain combines TRBV3-1 with TRBJ1-6; 9 bases match TRBD1. V was pared by 4 bases and J by 4 bases, with 8 bases of the junction left unmatched. The CDR3 consists of 17 residues. From germline, CDR1 is LGHDT and CDR2 YNNKEL (reference sequence). In DNA form, the CDR3 reads TGTGCCAGCAGCCCCTCCTCCGGGACAGGGTATAATTCACCCCTCCACTTT. It yields the protein CASSPSSGTGYNSPLHF.

Comment on this clonotype: Sequence at one end of the junction differs from germline and may be a read error. The V gene is TRBV7-9, the J gene TRBJ1-1, with 7 bases lining up with TRBD1. The CDR3 is 11 amino acids. Germline loops: CDR1 SEHNR, CDR2 FQNEAQ (reference sequence). Here the CDR3 reads CASIPSGDRVF. The CDR3 DNA sequence: TGTGCCAGCATACCATCTGGCGACAGGGTCTTT.

This clonotype occurred a few times. The chain combines TRBV5-1 with TRBJ1-5; 7 positions agree with TRBD1. V lost 4 bases, J lost 2 bases, and 9 bases stayed unmatched. This CDR3 has 16 residues. The germline gives CDR1 SGHRS, CDR2 YFSETQ. The CDR3 sequence is CASSLGGQPGNQPQHF. In DNA, the CDR3 is TGCGCCAGCAGCCTAGGGGGACAGCCTGGCAATCAGCCCCAGCATTTT.

The chain recombines TRBV30 with TRBJ1-1; no firm D call. CDR3 length: 16 amino acids. Trimming shortened V by 0 bases and J by 1 base, and 15 bases separated the two germline ends. CDR1 and CDR2 (germline): GTSNPN, SVGIG (reference sequence). CDR3 sequence (DNA): TGTGCCTGGAGTGTATTTCAGTACGAGCCGAACACTGAAGCTTTCTTT. Protein sequence: CAWSVFQYEPNTEAFF.

This clonotype was observed a few times. This chain joins TRBV4-2 and TRBJ2-2; the D gene is possibly TRBD2 (5 bases). The length of the CDR3 is 18 residues. V lost 1 base, J lost 0 bases, and 15 bases lay in between. In germline, CDR1 is LGHNA, CDR2 YNFKEQ. The CDR3 spells CASSQVGRQTSNTGELFF. The CDR3 DNA reads TGTGCCAGCAGCCAAGTAGGGAGACAAACCTCGAACACCGGGGAGCTGTTTTTT.

Here the CDR3 reads CSARLRKVTGYTF. The CDR3 DNA reads as TGCAGTGCTAGACTGAGGAAGGTGACTGGCTACACCTTC. The chain links TRBV20-1 to TRBJ2-1; D is uncertain. The DNA matches TRBJ1-2 better at its end, which makes the J call doubtful. Germline V gives CDR1 DFQATT, CDR2 SNEGSKA (reference sequence). The CDR3 spans 13 residues.

J is TRBJ1-1 and V is TRBV7-9; 12 bases align to TRBD1. This CDR3 region has 19 residues. Germline CDR1 SEHNR, CDR2 FQNEAQ (reference sequence). V lost 1 base, J lost 5 bases, and 14 bases stayed unmatched. CDR3 sequence: CASSLVAISGTGGRTEAFF. The CDR3 DNA sequence: TGTGCCAGCAGCTTAGTAGCAATCTCCGGGACAGGGGGCAGGACTGAAGCTTTCTTT.

V is TRBV10-3 and J is TRBJ1-1; D unclear. Trimming cost V 10 bases and J 1 base, with 22 bases left between them. The V gene's germline CDR1 is ENHRY and CDR2 SYGVKD. The CDR3 spans 16 residues. The CDR3, as DNA: TGTGCCAGCACTTACAAAACCCGCTTTCCGAACACTGAAGCTTTCTTT. Protein product: CASTYKTRFPNTEAFF.

The J gene is TRBJ1-6, the V gene TRBV7-8; maybe TRBD1 (5 bases). The CDR3 length is 11 residues. The V gene's germline CDR1 is SGHVS and CDR2 FQNEAQ. Between the trimmed V and J ends, which lost 6 bases and 9 bases, there was a span of 6 bases. CDR3 sequence: CASRGRSPLHF. The CDR3 coding sequence is TGTGCCAGCAGGGGACGTTCACCCCTCCACTTT.

In this sample, this clonotype turned up many times. The chain uses TRBV6-4 and TRBJ1-1, with 7 positions matching TRBD1. Germline assignment: CDR1 MRHNA and CDR2 SNTAGT. Trimming cost V 8 bases and J 3 bases; bases outside gene matches: 6. This CDR3 has 13 amino acids. The CDR3 loop reads CASSTGFDTEAFF. In nucleotides, the CDR3 is TGTGCCAGCTCGACAGGGTTTGACACTGAAGCTTTCTTT.

Details on this clonotype: This may stem from a read error, because a much larger clone lies one nucleotide away. The chain combines TRBV7-2 with TRBJ1-2; 7 bases are shared with TRBD1. Germline V lookup: CDR1 SGHTA, CDR2 FQGNSA. This CDR3 has 13 amino acids. V dropped 5 bases and J dropped 13; count of bases not matched to a gene: 13. CDR3 DNA sequence: TGTGCCAGCAGCCTTCCTACGACAGGGTCGCCCACCTTC. Amino acids: CASSLPTTGSPTF.

This clonotype has ten or more counts. The rearrangement links TRBV5-1 to TRBJ1-1; D gene ambiguous. This CDR3 spans 14 amino acids. V was shortened by 4 bases and J by 0 bases, with 10 bases between the two germline ends. Germline V gives CDR1 SGHRS, CDR2 YFSETQ. This CDR3 is CASSRNLVNTEAFF. The CDR3 DNA reads as TGCGCCAGCAGCAGGAACTTAGTGAACACTGAAGCTTTCTTT.

The chain links TRBV25-1 to TRBJ1-5; D is unclear. The V end was cut by 3 bases, the J end by 6 bases, with 9 bases between. CDR3 length: 13 amino acids. The V gene's germline CDR1 is MGHDK and CDR2 SYGVNS. CDR3 in DNA: TGTGCCAGCAGTGAGGATCTGAGTCAGCCCCAGCATTTT. This encodes CASSEDLSQPQHF.

A single count supports this clonotype. This may be a read error: a much more frequent sequence differs by one nucleotide. Without the conserved terminal phenylalanine or tryptophan, this CDR3 likely stems from a read error. The chain employs TRBV12-3 or TRBV12-4 and TRBJ1-2; D is uncertain. The CDR3 length is 12 residues. The CDR3 is CASSLDPDGYTC. Written as DNA, the CDR3 is TGTGCCAGCAGCTTAGACCCTGATGGCTACACCTGC.

There are many counts of this clonotype. CDR3 DNA sequence: TGTGCCAGCAGCTTGTTTCTGGGCGAGGATGGCTACACCTTC. It codes for CASSLFLGEDGYTF. V is TRBV5-6 and J is TRBJ1-2; no clear D gene. CDR3 length equals 14 residues. CDR1 is SGHDT and CDR2 is YYEEEE in the germline V gene. The V and J ends lost 1 base and 6 bases respectively, with 13 bases between them.

CDR3 sequence: CASSLDGQGYTF. The CDR3 bases are TGTGCCAGCAGCTTAGATGGGCAGGGCTACACCTTC. The gene calls are TRBV7-2 and TRBJ1-2; D gene ambiguous. There are 12 residues in the CDR3. From germline, CDR1 is SGHTA and CDR2 FQGNSA. V lost 1 base and J 8 bases, leaving 8 bases between the germline ends.

CDR3 protein: CASSLTSQGYEQYF. The DNA for the CDR3 is TGTGCCAGCAGCTTGACCTCACAAGGCTACGAGCAGTACTTC. The chain is built from TRBV7-2 and TRBJ2-7; D is ambiguous. This CDR3 contains 14 residues. The ends were cut back, 3 bases at V and 3 bases at J, with 12 bases in the middle. Germline values: CDR1 SGHTA, CDR2 FQGNSA.

This clonotype was seen at least ten times. The chain combines TRBV4-3 with TRBJ1-5; D unclear. The length of the CDR3 is 15 residues. Looked up from germline, CDR1 is LGHNA and CDR2 is YSLEER. Trimming left V 0 bases short and J 1 base short, with 7 bases between. The CDR3 loop reads CASSQDPASNQPQHF. The CDR3 region has the DNA TGCGCCAGCAGCCAAGATCCCGCCAGCAATCAGCCCCAGCATTTT.

The sample holds a few counts of this clonotype. The rearrangement joins TRBV12-3 or TRBV12-4 to TRBJ1-1; D is unresolved. CDR3 length: 15 amino acids. Trimming pared 3 bases from V and 2 bases from J, leaving 13 bases between. DNA for the CDR3: TGTGCCAGCAGTTTTTGGGGTTTCGGAAACACTGAAGCTTTCTTT. Residues: CASSFWGFGNTEAFF.

This clonotype was counted many times. This chain uses TRBV15 with TRBJ2-5; 10 nucleotides line up with TRBD1. Germline-derived CDR1 and CDR2 are LNHNV and YYDKDF (reference sequence). Trimming cost V 5 bases and J 4 bases; bases outside gene matches: 7. CDR3 length: 15 amino acids. Here the CDR3 DNA reads TGTGCCACCAGCGGACGGACAGGGGGAGGAGAGACCCAGTACTTC. Translation gives CATSGRTGGGETQYF. Full variable domain (missing parts from reference TRBV15 and TRBJ2-5): DAMVIQNPRYQVTQFGKPVTLSCSQTLNHNVMYWYQQKSSQAPKLLFHYYDKDFNNEADTPDNFQSRRPNTSFCFLDIRSPGLGDTAMYLCATSGRTGGGETQYFGPGTRLLVL.